Listed below are T cell receptor beta chains from one sample, sequenced in a study of T cells expressing NK-cell markers. TCRdb reprocessed the 5' RACE reads and reports one entry per CDR3 protein, with no DNA. The sample holds about 460,000 distinct CDR3 sequences. Sequencing was carried out using blood T cells: a sorted CD56 or NKG2C T cell subset, CD4+ or CD8+ T cells, or bulk PBMC T cells (not recorded which). The receptors here all came from a woman between 45 and 60 years old in good health. Each CDR3 is given with its conserved first and last residue.

j_gene: TRBJ2-7
v_gene: TRBV12-5
CDR3aa: CASGLVSGINEQYF

j_gene: TRBJ2-7
v_gene: TRBV11-2
CDR3aa: CASSLGWAPKAYEQYF

j_gene: TRBJ2-3
v_gene: TRBV20-1
CDR3aa: CSARAPRVTDTQYF

j_gene: TRBJ2-3
v_gene: TRBV14
CDR3aa: CASSQDRNTDTQYF

j_gene: TRBJ2-7
v_gene: TRBV18
CDR3aa: CASSASGYGYYEQYF

j_gene: TRBJ1-4
v_gene: TRBV29-1
CDR3aa: CSVGSGLEKLFF

j_gene: TRBJ1-2
v_gene: TRBV18
CDR3aa: CASSRQGAPGNYGYTF

j_gene: TRBJ2-3
v_gene: TRBV10-3
CDR3aa: CAISARRGRGADTQYF

j_gene: TRBJ2-7
v_gene: TRBV5-1
CDR3aa: CASSLVREGPYEQYF

j_gene: TRBJ2-1
v_gene: TRBV7-8
CDR3aa: CASSQAGEFNEQFF

j_gene: TRBJ1-5
v_gene: TRBV25-1
CDR3aa: CASSGPGGNQPQHF

j_gene: TRBJ2-3
v_gene: TRBV19
CDR3aa: CASSSGGPTDTQYF

j_gene: TRBJ2-3
v_gene: TRBV24-1
CDR3aa: CATSDSWGIRTQYF

j_gene: TRBJ2-6
v_gene: TRBV11-2
CDR3aa: CASSSPGLRTSGANVLTF

j_gene: TRBJ1-1
v_gene: TRBV20-1
CDR3aa: CSASPGVSEAFF

j_gene: TRBJ2-7
v_gene: TRBV10-3
CDR3aa: CAISGGLANPTYEQYF

j_gene: TRBJ2-7
v_gene: TRBV29-1
CDR3aa: CSAVAGPRLVYEQYF

j_gene: TRBJ2-1
v_gene: TRBV30
CDR3aa: CAWRGLAGVDEQFF

j_gene: TRBJ2-7
v_gene: TRBV12-3/TRBV12-4
CDR3aa: CASTLMVGVSSPYEQYF

j_gene: TRBJ2-5
v_gene: TRBV4-1
CDR3aa: CASSQLAGGPGETQYF

j_gene: TRBJ2-1
v_gene: TRBV7-6
CDR3aa: CASSRQPPPSGSQDEQFF

j_gene: TRBJ1-2
v_gene: TRBV20-1
CDR3aa: CSAWGGHGYTF

j_gene: TRBJ2-5
v_gene: TRBV5-8
CDR3aa: CASSLGHIRPETQYF

j_gene: TRBJ2-3
v_gene: TRBV7-2
CDR3aa: CASSPTAGTRLTQYF

j_gene: TRBJ2-2
v_gene: TRBV9
CDR3aa: CASSAPNRGTNTGELFF

j_gene: TRBJ2-4
v_gene: TRBV4-1
CDR3aa: CASSQGEAGGPQNIQYF

j_gene: TRBJ1-2
v_gene: TRBV12-3/TRBV12-4
CDR3aa: CASSGFYGYTF

j_gene: TRBJ2-5
v_gene: TRBV7-9
CDR3aa: CASSHSGRDATQYF

j_gene: TRBJ2-1
v_gene: TRBV18
CDR3aa: CASSPPTAGRYNEQFF